One sample yielded the 28 T cell receptor beta chains listed below, sequenced in a study of post-analysis software for immune sequencing data. Study results and caveats: Elevated frequency relative to controls characterized four or five TRBV segments in patients, TRBV5-6, TRBV5-1 and TRBV20-1 among them.

TCR beta libraries were prepared from cDNA with unique molecular identifiers. TCRdb reanalysed the PCR reads using MiXCR and keeps one entry per CDR3 protein. The data contain fewer than 850,000 distinct CDR3 sequences, roughly 46% of them seen just once; the ten biggest clones take up 4.9%. The antigens for these receptors are not known. The specimen was blood. These receptors all stem from a girl between 10 and 17 years old with multiple sclerosis.

V is TRBV28 and J is TRBJ2-3; tentative D call: TRBD2 (6 bases). V shed 10 bases and J shed 5 bases, with 22 bases lying between them. The germline V gene encodes CDR1 MDHEN and CDR2 SYDVKM. CDR3 length: 15 residues. The CDR3 here is CATSFSSAAGDTQYF. The CDR3 DNA follows: TGTGCCACAAGTTTCTCGTCCGCAGCGGGAGATACGCAGTATTTT.

The chain uses TRBV10-3 and TRBJ2-3; TRBD1 agrees at 9 bases. This CDR3 region has 13 residues. V trimming: 4 bases; J trimming: 4 bases; junction bases outside the gene matches: 0. The V gene's germline CDR1 is ENHRY and CDR2 SYGVKD. The CDR3 DNA reads as TGTGCCATCAGTGGACAGGGGGCAGATACGCAGTATTTT. The encoded protein is CAISGQGADTQYF.

The CDR3 reads CASSVDGVSYGYTF. In nucleotides, the CDR3 is TGTGCCAGCAGCGTAGACGGGGTGTCTTACGGCTACACCTTC. The V call is TRBV9, the J call TRBJ1-2; no clear D. This CDR3 comprises 14 residues. From germline, CDR1 is SGDLS and CDR2 YYNGEE. V dropped 0 bases and J dropped 8 bases, with 14 bases sitting between them.

This chain uses TRBV7-2 with TRBJ2-3; D is perhaps TRBD2 (5 bases). Per the germline V gene, CDR1 is SGHTA and CDR2 is FQGNSA. V was pared by 4 bases and J by 7 bases, with 12 bases between. The CDR3 contains 13 residues. CDR3 bases: TGTGCCAGCAGCTCCGGACTGGATTATACGCAGTATTTT. Translation gives CASSSGLDYTQYF.

V usage is TRBV5-5 and J usage is TRBJ2-7; 7 bases align to TRBD1. Per the germline V gene, CDR1 is SGHKS and CDR2 is YYEKEE (reference sequence). The CDR3 extends over 17 amino acids. Trimming cost V 5 bases and J 3 bases; bases outside gene matches: 17. The CDR3 protein is CASSLDVLGQLLYEQYF. The CDR3 region has the DNA TGTGCCAGCAGTCTAGATGTGTTGGGACAGCTCCTCTACGAGCAGTACTTC.

This sequence joins TRBV20-1 and TRBJ2-1; 8 positions agree with TRBD1. This CDR3 has 16 amino acids. Trimming at V came to 4 bases and at J to 0 bases, leaving 8 bases not matched to a gene. The germline V gene has CDR1 DFQATT and CDR2 SNEGSKA (reference sequence). Here the CDR3 reads CSAKLTGTGSYNEQFF. In nucleotides, the CDR3 is TGCAGTGCTAAATTAACCGGGACAGGCTCCTACAATGAGCAGTTCTTC.

The J gene is TRBJ1-5, the V gene TRBV7-2; no firm D call. The V gene lost 1 base and the J gene lost 2 bases, with 9 bases spanning the gap. This CDR3 spans 15 amino acids. Germline CDR1 and CDR2: SGHTA and FQGNSA. CDR3: CASSLEGWGNQPQHF. The CDR3 DNA follows: TGTGCCAGCAGCTTAGAAGGGTGGGGCAATCAGCCCCAGCATTTT. Full variable domain (remainder filled in from reference TRBV7-2 and TRBJ1-5): GAGVSQSPSNKVTEKGKDVELRCDPISGHTALYWYRQSLGQGLEFLIYFQGNSAPDKSGLPSDRFSAERTGGSVSTLTIQRTQQEDSAVYLCASSLEGWGNQPQHFGDGTRLSIL.

The chain links TRBV18 to TRBJ1-5; D not resolved. The CDR3 sequence is 16 residues long. Trimming cost V 1 base and J 1 base, with 11 bases left between them. Germline values: CDR1 KGHSH, CDR2 LQKENI. CDR3 nucleotides: TGTGCCAGCTCACCACTACCGGGCGCAAGCAATCAGCCCCAGCATTTT. Translating it yields CASSPLPGASNQPQHF.

This clonotype was seen a single time. This chain connects TRBV20-1 to TRBJ2-7; D is ambiguous. Germline values: CDR1 DFQATT, CDR2 SNEGSKA (reference sequence). V lost 0 bases and J lost 1, with 10 bases in between. CDR3 length: 14 residues. The CDR3: CSARDLTNSYEQYF. The DNA of the CDR3 is TGCAGTGCTAGAGATCTAACGAATTCCTACGAGCAGTACTTC.

The chain uses TRBV6-5 and TRBJ2-5; D is unclear. This CDR3 is 13 amino acids long. V shed 10 bases and J shed 4 bases, with 16 bases lying between them. Germline V gives CDR1 MNHEY, CDR2 SVGAGI. The CDR3 reads CATAGSGPETQYF. CDR3 nucleotides: TGTGCCACCGCCGGATCAGGTCCAGAGACCCAGTACTTC.

The chain joins TRBV5-1 to TRBJ2-3; D may be TRBD2 (5 bases). V was trimmed by 7 bases and J by 0 bases, leaving 15 bases between them. Germline V lookup: CDR1 SGHRS, CDR2 YFSETQ. The CDR3 is made up of 15 amino acids. The CDR3 coding sequence is TGCGCCAGCTGCCAACTAGGAATTAGCACAGATACGCAGTATTTT. Amino acids: CASCQLGISTDTQYF. Filled out from reference TRBV5-1 and TRBJ2-3, the complete variable domain reads KAGVTQTPRYLIKTRGQQVTLSCSPISGHRSVSWYQQTPGQGLQFLFEYFSETQRNKGNFPGRFSGRQFSNSRSEMNVSTLELGDSALYLCASCQLGISTDTQYFGPGTRLTVL.

The V gene is TRBV5-1, the J gene TRBJ2-5; weak D call: TRBD1 (5 bases). The CDR3 spans 12 residues. The germline CDR1 and CDR2 sequences are SGHRS and YFSETQ. V gave up 2 bases and J gave up 9 bases, with 11 bases separating them. The CDR3: CASSFSEGAQYF. For the CDR3, the DNA is TGCGCCAGCAGCTTTAGTGAAGGGGCCCAGTACTTC.

The chain combines TRBV7-2 with TRBJ2-7; D may correspond to TRBD1 or TRBD2 (5 bases each). CDR3 length: 14 amino acids. Germline CDR1 reads SGHTA; CDR2 reads FQGNSA. Trimming took 4 bases from V and 2 from J, leaving 12 bases between them. CDR3: CASSWDRNAYEQYF. The CDR3 nucleotides read TGTGCCAGCAGCTGGGACCGGAATGCCTACGAGCAGTACTTC.

The chain is built from TRBV19 and TRBJ2-7; D not certain. Germline loops: CDR1 LNHDA, CDR2 SQIVND (reference sequence). V was pared by 9 bases and J by 1 base, with 10 bases between. The CDR3 has 12 amino acids. The CDR3 bases are TGTGCCAGCATGTCTGGTTCCTACGAGCAGTACTTC. Protein: CASMSGSYEQYF. The whole variable domain, remainder taken from reference TRBV19 and TRBJ2-7, is DGGITQSPKYLFRKEGQNVTLSCEQNLNHDAMYWYRQDPGQGLRLIYYSQIVNDFQKGDIAEGYSVSREKKESFPLTVTSAQKNPTAFYLCASMSGSYEQYFGPGTRLTVT.

In this sample, this clonotype turned up a few times. CDR3 bases: TGTGCCAGCAGTCCAACACTAGTTGACTATGGCTACACCTTC. Translated, it gives CASSPTLVDYGYTF. The chain links TRBV12-3 or TRBV12-4 to TRBJ1-2, with D unclear. There are 14 residues in the CDR3. V lost 5 bases, J lost 3 bases, and 13 bases lay in between.

V and J are TRBV10-3 and TRBJ2-7; 8 bases are shared with TRBD1. The CDR3 spans 15 residues. The V gene end was trimmed by 3 bases and the J gene end by 3 bases; junction bases not matched to a gene: 7. Germline CDR1 and CDR2: ENHRY and SYGVKD. The CDR3 DNA is TGTGCCATCAGTGATTGGGACAGGACCCTCTACGAGCAGTACTTC. This encodes CAISDWDRTLYEQYF.

This clonotype has a handful of counts. This sequence joins TRBV19 and TRBJ1-1; a weak D match, TRBD1 (6 bases). The CDR3 covers 14 residues. Trimming removed 4 bases at V and 1 base at J, with 10 bases between. Germline assignment: CDR1 LNHDA and CDR2 SQIVND (reference sequence). The CDR3 is CASSNRRGNTEAFF. CDR3 nucleotides: TGTGCCAGTAGTAACCGCAGGGGGAACACTGAAGCTTTCTTT.

The chain couples TRBV27 to TRBJ1-2; D possibly corresponds to TRBD1 (5 bases). The germline V gene has CDR1 MNHEY and CDR2 SMNVEV (reference sequence). The CDR3 consists of 13 residues. Trimming removed 3 bases from V and 8 bases from J, with 13 bases in between. The CDR3 region has the DNA TGTGCCAGCAGTTTGGCCGGGACTTCGGGCTACACCTTC. Protein product: CASSLAGTSGYTF.

This clonotype has only a few counts. This chain links TRBV10-1 with TRBJ1-6; D call uncertain. The CDR3 length is 13 residues. From germline, CDR1 is WNHNN and CDR2 SYGVQD (reference sequence). Trimming removed 2 bases from V and 4 bases from J, with 3 bases in between. CDR3 protein: CASSEGYNSPLHF. CDR3 DNA: TGCGCCAGCAGTGAGGGGTATAATTCACCCCTCCACTTT.

The rearrangement uses TRBV5-1 and TRBJ2-1, with 9 bases matching TRBD2. The CDR3 length is 21 residues. Germline CDR1 SGHRS, CDR2 YFSETQ. Trimming at V came to 3 bases and at J to 4 bases, leaving 23 bases not matched to a gene. The CDR3 loop is CASSSESFGGREFPLYNEQFF. The CDR3 coding sequence is TGCGCCAGCAGCTCTGAGTCCTTTGGCGGGAGGGAGTTCCCCCTATACAATGAGCAGTTCTTC.

The chain combines TRBV28 with TRBJ2-4; TRBD2 aligns across 16 bases. CDR3 size: 17 residues. V gave up 5 bases and J gave up 4 bases; unmatched junction bases: 5. Germline V gene sequence: CDR1 MDHEN, CDR2 SYDVKM. DNA of the CDR3: TGTGCCAGCAGTCTAGGGACTAGCGGGGGGGTTAAAAACATTCAGTACTTC. This codes for CASSLGTSGGVKNIQYF.

This clonotype was observed many times. The CDR3 region is CSVDPDSGDTQYF. The DNA of the CDR3 is TGCAGCGTTGATCCCGATAGCGGAGATACGCAGTATTTT. The chain carries TRBV29-1 and TRBJ2-3; tentatively, D is TRBD2 (6 bases). CDR1 is SQVTM, CDR2 ANQGSEA, per germline. V was cut by 3 bases and J by 5 bases, with 12 bases left in between. This CDR3 is 13 amino acids long.

The chain uses TRBV20-1 and TRBJ2-1; 11 nucleotides agree with TRBD2. This CDR3 is 16 amino acids long. Germline lookup yields CDR1 DFQATT and CDR2 SNEGSKA (reference sequence). V gave up 2 bases and J gave up 8 bases; unmatched junction bases: 11. The CDR3 reads CSARSRASGRRHEQFF. Written as DNA, the CDR3 is TGCAGTGCTAGATCAAGGGCTAGCGGGAGGCGCCATGAGCAGTTCTTC.

The chain employs TRBV12-5 and TRBJ2-4, with D maybe TRBD2 (6 bases). Germline values: CDR1 LGHNT, CDR2 FRNRAP. The V gene lost 9 bases and the J gene lost 2 bases, with 8 bases spanning the gap. There are 12 residues in the CDR3. Here the CDR3 DNA reads TGTGCTAGGGGGGGATCCAAAAACATTCAGTACTTC. Protein product: CARGGSKNIQYF.

The rearrangement joins TRBV20-1 to TRBJ2-3; D is perhaps TRBD2 (5 bases). Germline CDR1 is DFQATT and CDR2 is SNEGSKA (reference sequence). The V and J ends lost 6 bases and 3 bases respectively, with 19 bases between them. CDR3 size: 15 residues. The CDR3 DNA sequence: TGCAGTGCCCTAAACCCGGGATCTCTTACAGATACGCAGTATTTT. Amino acid sequence: CSALNPGSLTDTQYF.

This chain connects TRBV5-8 to TRBJ2-1, with TRBD1 as a possible D gene (5 bases). Germline CDR1 is SGHTS and CDR2 is YDEGEE. V lost 0 bases, J lost 7 bases, and 11 bases lay in between. This CDR3 comprises 14 residues. This CDR3 is CASSLGTTRNEQFF. The CDR3 DNA reads TGTGCCAGCAGCTTGGGGACAACAAGGAATGAGCAGTTCTTC.

The chain recombines TRBV7-2 with TRBJ1-5; D gene unclear. The CDR3 sequence is 14 residues long. Trimming stripped 0 bases from V and 0 bases from J, with 3 bases between. Germline V CDR1 and CDR2: SGHTA, FQGNSA. The CDR3 spells CASSLANSNQPQHF. Here the CDR3 DNA reads TGTGCCAGCAGCTTAGCGAATAGCAATCAGCCCCAGCATTTT.

As to this clonotype: Given a much more abundant clone one base away, this may be a read error. This rearrangement joins TRBV7-8 to TRBJ2-5; D gene uncertain. TRBJ2-7 matches the DNA end more closely, so the J call is doubtful. The V gene's germline CDR1 is SGHVS and CDR2 FQNEAQ. The CDR3 contains 11 residues. Here the CDR3 DNA reads TGTACCAGCAGCTTGACCAACGAGCAGTACTTC. It codes for CTSSLTNEQYF.